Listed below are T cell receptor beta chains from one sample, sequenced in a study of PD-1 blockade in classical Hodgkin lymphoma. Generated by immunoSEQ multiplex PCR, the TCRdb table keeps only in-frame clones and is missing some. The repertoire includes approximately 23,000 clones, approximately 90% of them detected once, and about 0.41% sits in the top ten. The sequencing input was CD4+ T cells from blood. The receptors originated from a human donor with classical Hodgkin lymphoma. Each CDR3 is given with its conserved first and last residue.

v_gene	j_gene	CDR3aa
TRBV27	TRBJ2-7	CASSSRDRAFYEQYF
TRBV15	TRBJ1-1	CATSRVGGPRTEAFF
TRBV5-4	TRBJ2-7	CASSPGLAGVGYEQYF
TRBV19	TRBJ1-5	CASSIEGSGSNQPQHF
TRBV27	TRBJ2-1	CASSPPGLAFNEQFF
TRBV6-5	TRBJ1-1	CASSYSISQDTEAFF
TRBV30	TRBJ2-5	CAWSPGLGRETQYF
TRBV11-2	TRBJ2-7	CASSSPRTGGGEQYF
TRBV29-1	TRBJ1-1	CSVVVDRYTEAFF
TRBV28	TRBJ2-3	CASTHGATQYF
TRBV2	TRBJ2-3	CASRLNPGLAGVDTQYF
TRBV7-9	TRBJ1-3	CASSFAGSSGNTIYF
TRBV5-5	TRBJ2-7	CASRAPGQRSYEQYF
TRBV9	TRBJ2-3	CASSVRADSTDTQYF
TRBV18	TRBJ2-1	CASSPLAGREQFF
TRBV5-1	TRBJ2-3	CASSLRDGRTDTQYF
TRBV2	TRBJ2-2	CASSERGWNTGELFF
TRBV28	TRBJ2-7	CASSPGTGSHEQYF
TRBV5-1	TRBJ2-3	CASSLATSGGTDTQYF
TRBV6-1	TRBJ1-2	CASSHSGPNYGYTF
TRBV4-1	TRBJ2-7	CASSSDRGTFEQYF
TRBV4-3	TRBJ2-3	CASSQEGSTDTQYF
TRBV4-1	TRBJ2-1	CASSQDLGRPYNEQFF
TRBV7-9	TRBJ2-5	CATKGETQYF
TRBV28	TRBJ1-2	CASSSPRRRGYTF
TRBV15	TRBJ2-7	CATSRTGRTYEQYF
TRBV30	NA	CAWVRDRPYEQYF
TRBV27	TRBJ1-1	CASSSQDRNTEAFF
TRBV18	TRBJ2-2	CASSQDRGKTGELFF
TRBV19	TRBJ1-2	CASKVENRVKGYTF
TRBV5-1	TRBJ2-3	CASSPSVGVLGTDTQYF
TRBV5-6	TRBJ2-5	CASSFVGVETQYF
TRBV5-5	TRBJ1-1	CASSFWDRANTEAFF
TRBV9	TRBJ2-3	CASSAGSTDTQYF
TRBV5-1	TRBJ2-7	CASSWTTGATQTYEQYF
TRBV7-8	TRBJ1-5	CASSPLGEGSQPQHF
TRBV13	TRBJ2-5	CASSSGGLADRETQYF
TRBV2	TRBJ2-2	CASRSTAMNTGELFF
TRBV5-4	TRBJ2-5	CASSLSRRETQYF
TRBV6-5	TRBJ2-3	CAIRNIGADTQYF
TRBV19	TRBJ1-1	CASSNQGLWRREVTEAFF
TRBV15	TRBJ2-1	CATSRVEDRGREQFF
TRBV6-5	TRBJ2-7	CASSSRQGGEQYF
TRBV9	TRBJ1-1	CASSLLTRQNTEAFF
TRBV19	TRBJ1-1	CASSIEMAGELNTEAFF
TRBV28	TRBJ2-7	CASSSPWRGLRDEQYF
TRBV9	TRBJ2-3	CASSGGGGAADTQYF
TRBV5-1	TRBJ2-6	CASSLSSGANVLTF
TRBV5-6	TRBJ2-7	CASSPRGYEQYF
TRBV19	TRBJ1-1	CASSIVQGTEAFF
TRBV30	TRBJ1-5	CAWSQPPRGPQHF